These T cell receptor beta chains were read from a single sample in a study of cytomegalovirus exposure and HLA in healthy donors. Repertoires were generated with immunoSEQ multiplex PCR, while TCRdb's copy carries only in-frame clones and drops some. The sample includes about 150,000 clones, around 81% of them seen just once. Sequencing input: PBMCs. All receptors derive from a man aged 35-49 years in good health and CMV-seronegative. The conserved cysteine and the conserved F or W are not part of the CDR3 here. The order of the fields is J gene, V gene, CDR3 protein.

TRBJ2-1,TRBV7-3,ASSPGTRGIREQF
TRBJ2-7,TRBV7-9,ASSPPGGSYEQY
TRBJ2-3,TRBV7-2,ASSAVSGVTDTQY
TRBJ2-5,TRBV6-5,ASSPMTQGTQY
TRBJ1-2,TRBV5-6,ASSLEGGYRGYT
TRBJ2-7,TRBV27,ASSLTQGGPYEQY
TRBJ2-7,TRBV2,ASRTSGSYEQY
TRBJ1-1,TRBV5-1,ASSLGGQGNTEAF
TRBJ2-7,TRBV2,ASGTGNIDEQY
TRBJ2-2,TRBV5-1,ASRLKGTGDTGELF
TRBJ1-2,TRBV28,ASSLAGGYGYT
TRBJ1-6,TRBV27,ASSSRDYSPLH
TRBJ2-1,TRBV6-1,ASSPGTYNEQF
TRBJ2-6,TRBV5-4,ASSLAAGAGANGLT
TRBJ2-1,TRBV28,ASRGGDPLMGYNEQF
TRBJ2-4,TRBV5-1,ASSLVQGAAKNIQY